The 30 T cell receptor beta chains reported below all come from one sample, sequenced in a study of T-cell memory formation after mild COVID-19 (dated by TCRdb to the early 2020s). Library method: 5' RACE. These reads were obtained on an Illumina NovaSeq 6000. Clones were called with MiXCR by TCRdb after fastp trimmed the public reads at Q25, and only in-frame beta chains were retained. Entries that share a CDR3 protein sequence are merged under the most common genes and DNA. This sample is represented by about 57,000 distinct CDR3 sequences; less than 15% of them were singletons. The ten largest clones take up roughly a quarter of the sample. Sequences were obtained from PBMCs or a T cell subset sorted from them (not recorded which). These receptor sequences come from a man aged 18 to 29 who had mild COVID-19 (a few samples of this study predate the infection). The sample titles of this study are shuffled in the database, so cell type and time point are left out; the donor was told from shared clones.

This clonotype was counted only a few times. V and J are TRBV9 and TRBJ2-3; 8 nucleotides match TRBD2. Germline V gives CDR1 SGDLS, CDR2 YYNGEE. The length of the CDR3 is 15 residues. The trim removed 3 bases at V and 6 bases at J, leaving 9 bases unmatched. CDR3 sequence: CASSAAGGVVDTQYF. For the CDR3, the DNA is TGTGCCAGCAGCGCCGCGGGGGGCGTGGTTGATACGCAGTATTTT.

The chain recombines TRBV7-2 with TRBJ2-1; D possibly corresponds to TRBD1 (5 bases). The CDR3 runs to 11 residues. V lost 2 bases to trimming and J lost 12 bases, with 8 bases between them. Germline-derived CDR1 and CDR2 are SGHTA and FQGNSA. CDR3 sequence reads: CASSLKGWQFF. For the CDR3, the DNA is TGTGCCAGCAGCTTAAAGGGGTGGCAGTTCTTC.

The chain links TRBV5-6 to TRBJ1-1; D call uncertain. V was clipped by 2 bases and J by 5 bases, with 7 bases between them. This CDR3 spans 12 amino acids. Germline CDR1 SGHDT, CDR2 YYEEEE. In DNA form, the CDR3 reads TGTGCCAGCAGCTTTAGGTGGACTGAAGCTTTCTTT. This sequence encodes CASSFRWTEAFF.

The genes are TRBV7-8 and TRBJ2-7, with D possibly being TRBD1 (6 bases). CDR3 length equals 14 residues. Between the trimmed V and J ends, which lost 5 bases and 3 bases, there was a span of 14 bases. CDR1 and CDR2 from the germline V gene are SGHVS and FQNEAQ. DNA of the CDR3: TGTGCCAGCAGCCTTCAGAGGGGGAGCTACGAGCAGTACGTC. Translating gives CASSLQRGSYEQYV.

This clonotype has ten or more counts. V is TRBV7-2 and J is TRBJ1-5, with D possibly matching TRBD1 (5 bases). The V and J ends lost 1 base and 2 bases respectively, with 9 bases between them. This CDR3 has 15 residues. In germline, CDR1 is SGHTA, CDR2 FQGNSA. The CDR3 spells CASSLDGGGNQPQHF. The CDR3, as DNA: TGTGCCAGCAGCTTAGACGGGGGTGGCAATCAGCCCCAGCATTTT.

This clonotype has only a few counts. This chain joins TRBV4-1 and TRBJ1-3; D is unclear. Trimming took 4 bases from V and 0 from J, leaving 16 bases between them. The CDR3 contains 17 residues. CDR1 is MGHRA and CDR2 is YSYEKL in the germline V gene. In DNA, the CDR3 is TGCGCCAGCAGCCGTGGGGTGGCGCGAAACTCTGGAAACACCATATATTTT. Translating gives CASSRGVARNSGNTIYF.

This clonotype was counted only a few times. CDR3 sequence: CASSLARGTGGNEQFF. CDR3 in DNA: TGTGCCAGCAGCTTAGCGAGGGGGACAGGGGGCAATGAGCAGTTCTTC. This chain connects TRBV7-9 to TRBJ2-1, with 11 bases identical to TRBD1. Germline V gene data show CDR1 as SEHNR and CDR2 as FQNEAQ (reference sequence). Germline trimming cut 0 bases from V and 6 bases from J; bases unmatched to any gene: 4. This CDR3 region has 16 residues.

This clonotype was found a few times. The gene calls are TRBV12-3 or TRBV12-4 and TRBJ2-1, with TRBD2 matching 10 bases. The CDR3 spans 19 residues. Germline trimming cut 7 bases from V and 5 bases from J; bases unmatched to any gene: 20. The CDR3 protein is CASKLGRTGLTSGDNEQFF. The CDR3 DNA reads TGTGCCAGCAAACTGGGCCGGACAGGGTTAACTAGCGGGGACAATGAGCAGTTCTTC.

This clonotype has more than one count but fewer than ten. V and J are TRBV11-2 and TRBJ2-5; unclear D gene. The ends were cut back, 4 bases at V and 7 bases at J, with 7 bases in the middle. The CDR3 consists of 11 residues. CDR1 and CDR2 from the germline V gene are SGHAT and FQNNGV. In DNA form, the CDR3 reads TGTGCCAGCAGCTCCCGCCGGACCCAGTACTTC. This sequence encodes CASSSRRTQYF. Filled out from reference TRBV11-2 and TRBJ2-5, the complete variable domain reads EAGVAQSPRYKIIEKRQSVAFWCNPISGHATLYWYQQILGQGPKLLIQFQNNGVVDDSQLPKDRFSAERLKGVDSTLKIQPAKLEDSAVYLCASSSRRTQYFGPGTRLLVL.

The chain carries TRBV19 and TRBJ1-2; no clear D gene. The V gene lost 9 bases and the J gene lost 1 base, with 12 bases spanning the gap. From germline, CDR1 is LNHDA and CDR2 SQIVND (reference sequence). The CDR3 is made up of 13 amino acids. DNA for the CDR3: TGTGCCAGCCGCGACCGACTTAACTATGGCTACACCTTC. It is translated as CASRDRLNYGYTF.

This clonotype was found many times. The chain uses TRBV9 and TRBJ2-1, with a possible D match to TRBD1 (5 bases). The CDR3 spans 11 residues. The V gene lost 3 bases and the J gene lost 10 bases, with 8 bases spanning the gap. CDR1 is SGDLS, CDR2 YYNGEE, per germline. The CDR3 sequence is CASSDRQEQFF. The CDR3 coding sequence is TGTGCCAGCAGCGATCGACAGGAGCAGTTCTTC.

This clonotype was detected only a few times. The V call is TRBV9, the J call TRBJ2-3; perhaps TRBD2 as D (5 bases). Germline CDR1 is SGDLS and CDR2 is YYNGEE. This CDR3 region has 14 residues. Deletions cut 7 bases from V and 3 bases from J, with 15 bases between. CDR3 in amino acids: CASSSGSATDTQYF. CDR3 DNA sequence: TGTGCCAGCTCCTCGGGTAGCGCGACAGATACGCAGTATTTT. The whole variable domain, filled in from reference TRBV9 and TRBJ2-3, reads DSGVTQTPKHLITATGQRVTLRCSPRSGDLSVYWYQQSLDQGLQFLIQYYNGEERAKGNILERFSAQQFPDLHSELNLSSLELGDSALYFCASSSGSATDTQYFGPGTRLTVL.

J is TRBJ2-2 and V is TRBV28; 10 nucleotides align to TRBD2. The V segment lost 4 bases and the J segment 4 bases; nucleotides outside the gene matches: 6. The V gene's germline CDR1 is MDHEN and CDR2 SYDVKM. The CDR3 extends over 16 amino acids. The CDR3, as DNA: TGTGCCAGCAGTTACAGCGGGGGGGCGAGCACCGGGGAGCTGTTTTTT. It yields the protein CASSYSGGASTGELFF.

This clonotype was recorded many times. The rearrangement uses TRBV9 and TRBJ2-1, with D tentatively TRBD1 or TRBD2 (6 bases each). V was clipped by 0 bases and J by 4 bases, with 8 bases between them. CDR1 is SGDLS, CDR2 YYNGEE, per germline. This CDR3 region has 14 residues. The chain's CDR3 is CASSVAGAYNEQFF. In DNA, the CDR3 is TGTGCCAGCAGCGTAGCGGGGGCTTACAATGAGCAGTTCTTC. The whole variable domain, remainder taken from reference TRBV9 and TRBJ2-1, is DSGVTQTPKHLITATGQRVTLRCSPRSGDLSVYWYQQSLDQGLQFLIQYYNGEERAKGNILERFSAQQFPDLHSELNLSSLELGDSALYFCASSVAGAYNEQFFGPGTRLTVL.

The rearrangement joins TRBV7-8 to TRBJ2-7, with 11 bases lining up with TRBD1. CDR3 length equals 17 residues. Unmatched junction bases numbered 10, after V lost 5 bases and J lost 1 base. Per germline, CDR1 SGHVS and CDR2 FQNEAQ. The CDR3 DNA is TGTGCCAGCAGCCGGAATCAAGGGACAGGGGGGTCCTACGAGCAGTACGTC. Protein sequence: CASSRNQGTGGSYEQYV.

This clonotype has a handful of counts. The chain employs TRBV7-3 and TRBJ2-2; a possible D gene is TRBD2 (5 bases). The CDR3 totals 14 residues. Germline V gene lookup returns CDR1 SGHTA and CDR2 FQGTGA. V was pared by 4 bases and J by 6 bases, with 12 bases between. The CDR3 bases are TGTGCCAGCAGCTCCCGCGTGGACTCCGGGGAGCTGTTTTTT. It translates to CASSSRVDSGELFF.

V usage is TRBV28 and J usage is TRBJ1-4; TRBD1 matches at 8 bases. V lost 6 bases to trimming and J lost 7 bases; unmatched junction nucleotides: 16. Germline CDR1 reads MDHEN; CDR2 reads SYDVKM. The CDR3 totals 17 residues. CDR3 nucleotide sequence: TGTGCCAGCAGACCCGGAGAGGGACAGGCGGCTTTTGAAAAACTGTTTTTT. It yields the protein CASRPGEGQAAFEKLFF.

Comments on this clonotype: One end of the junction varies from germline; a read error may be responsible. The chain couples TRBV7-6 to TRBJ2-3, with a tentative D call TRBD2 (5 bases). Per germline, CDR1 SGHVS and CDR2 FNYEAQ. The CDR3 loop spans 15 amino acids. The CDR3 reads CASSVEGDATDTQYF. The CDR3 bases are TGCGCCAGCAGCGTAGAGGGTGACGCCACAGATACGCAGTATTTT.

This clonotype occurred many times. This chain joins TRBV4-3 and TRBJ1-4, with 9 bases matching TRBD1. The CDR3 length is 17 residues. V lost 3 bases and J lost 5; bases outside the gene matches: 10. From germline, CDR1 is LGHNA and CDR2 YSLEER. CDR3 loop: CASSQGQGGTQNEKLFF. CDR3 bases: TGCGCCAGCAGCCAGGGACAGGGAGGAACCCAAAATGAAAAACTGTTTTTT.

The chain links TRBV5-4 to TRBJ1-1; a weak D match, TRBD1 (5 bases). Trimming removed 2 bases at V and 0 bases at J, with 11 bases between. Germline loops: CDR1 SGHNT, CDR2 YYREEE (reference sequence). This CDR3 region has 15 residues. The CDR3 loop reads CASSFVQGLNTEAFF. CDR3 in DNA: TGTGCCAGCAGCTTTGTTCAGGGATTGAACACTGAAGCTTTCTTT.

At least ten counts were recorded for this clonotype. This chain connects TRBV12-3 or TRBV12-4 to TRBJ2-7; possible D gene TRBD2, 5 bases. This CDR3 region has 11 residues. Trimming removed 6 bases at V and 7 bases at J, with 10 bases between. The CDR3 sequence is CASSTRREQYF. DNA for the CDR3: TGTGCCAGCAGCACAAGGAGGGAGCAGTACTTC.

This clonotype came up a few times. V and J are TRBV7-6 and TRBJ2-5; 12 bases are shared with TRBD2. CDR1 and CDR2 from the germline V gene are SGHVS and FNYEAQ. The CDR3 contains 15 residues. The V and J ends lost 5 bases and 4 bases, in that order; junction bases with no gene match: 5. The DNA for the CDR3 is TGTGCCAGCAGCGTGACTAGCGGGGGAACAGAGACCCAGTACTTC. Amino acid sequence: CASSVTSGGTETQYF.

The CDR3 is CASSLREGGSPLHF. As DNA, the CDR3 is TGCGCCAGCAGCTTGAGAGAAGGTGGTTCACCCCTCCACTTT. The chain combines TRBV5-1 with TRBJ1-6; D is unclear. V was cut by 1 base and J by 9 bases, with 11 bases left in between. The CDR3 loop spans 14 amino acids. Germline CDR1 SGHRS, CDR2 YFSETQ.

There are many counts of this clonotype. V gene TRBV12-3 or TRBV12-4 combines with J gene TRBJ1-1; no definite D call. There are 14 residues in the CDR3. The V end was cut by 7 bases, the J end by 0 bases, with 12 bases between. The CDR3 spells CASIHPRVNTEAFF. The CDR3 bases are TGTGCCAGCATCCACCCGAGGGTGAACACTGAAGCTTTCTTT.

The rearrangement joins TRBV6-2 or TRBV6-3 to TRBJ1-6; possible D gene TRBD1, 5 bases. Germline V CDR1 and CDR2: MNHEY, SVGEGT. V gave up 6 bases and J gave up 7 bases, with 10 bases separating them. This CDR3 has 13 residues. The CDR3 spells CASSLDSNSPLHF. The CDR3, as DNA: TGTGCCAGCAGCTTAGACAGCAATTCACCCCTCCACTTT.

This clonotype was detected a few times. The genes are TRBV5-7 and TRBJ1-4; D is unresolved. TRBV5-7 is designated an ORF whose function remains uncertain. The CDR3 runs to 13 residues. Trimming took 1 base from V and 7 from J, leaving 8 bases between them. CDR3 in DNA: TGTGCCAGCAGCTTGAAAGGGTGTGAAAAACTGTTTTTT. This sequence encodes CASSLKGCEKLFF.

To note about this clonotype: One junction end does not reproduce the germline sequence, and a read error may be involved. CDR3 nucleotide sequence: TGTGCCAGCAGTGATTTGCGGGGGACAGAGAACCAGTACTTC. This sequence encodes CASSDLRGTENQYF. The rearrangement links TRBV2 to TRBJ2-5; TRBD1 or TRBD2 may be the D gene (7 bases each). Looked up from germline, CDR1 is SNHLY and CDR2 is FYNNEI. The CDR3 is 14 residues long.

V and J are TRBV20-1 and TRBJ2-7; 7 bases match TRBD1. This CDR3 has 14 amino acids. The germline CDR1 and CDR2 sequences are DFQATT and SNEGSKA (reference sequence). Unmatched junction bases numbered 9, after V lost 2 bases and J lost 5 bases. CDR3 residues: CSARTNRGWDEQYV. CDR3 sequence (DNA): TGCAGTGCTAGAACCAACAGGGGATGGGACGAGCAGTACGTC.

In this sample, this clonotype turned up a few times. The junction shows a germline mismatch at one end, possibly a read error. The gene calls are TRBV4-1 and TRBJ1-2; D gene unclear. The CDR3 is made up of 12 amino acids. Germline assignment: CDR1 MGHRA and CDR2 YSYEKL. As DNA, the CDR3 is TGCGCCAGCAGCCAATTAATCGACGGACCCTCCTTC. Amino acid sequence: CASSQLIDGPSF.

There are a few counts of this clonotype. The chain links TRBV18 to TRBJ2-7, with TRBD1 matching over 9 bases. After removal of 2 bases from V and 3 bases from J, the junction contained 20 bases not matched to a gene. Germline lookup yields CDR1 KGHSH and CDR2 LQKENI. CDR3 size: 20 residues. The CDR3 DNA is TGTGCCAGCTCACCAGAGCTGGGACAGGGAGCCTTTCCCCAACTCTACGAGCAGTACTTC. Translating gives CASSPELGQGAFPQLYEQYF. The full variable domain, its missing parts supplied by reference TRBV18 and TRBJ2-7, is NAGVMQNPRHLVRRRGQEARLRCSPMKGHSHVYWYRQLPEEGLKFMVYLQKENIIDESGMPKERFSAEFPKEGPSILRIQQVVRGDSAAYFCASSPELGQGAFPQLYEQYFGPGTRLTVT.